This T cell receptor beta chain appears in the sequencing data of a study of blood T cell repertoires in COVID-19. Study in general: PBMCs, B-cell-depleted T cells, or T cells were the source of the cDNA or gDNA that made up the material.

The CDR3 consists of 13 residues. Germline V lookup: CDR1 ENHRY, CDR2 SYGVKD. Trimming removed 4 bases at V and 0 bases at J, with 7 bases between. Method: immunoSEQ multiplex PCR; TCRdb's copy keeps in-frame clones and lacks some. This table holds about 120,000 clones, around 90% found once. The chain carries TRBV10-3 and TRBJ2-7; tentatively, D is TRBD1 (6 bases). This TCR was recovered from a woman aged 55-70 years with COVID-19, enrolled during active disease. Sequenced input: peripheral blood. CDR3 nucleotide sequence: TGTGCCATCAGTGCGGACAGCTCCTACGAGCAGTACTTC. Amino acid sequence: CAISADSSYEQYF.